This T cell receptor (beta chain) was documented in a study of blood T cell repertoires in COVID-19. Study at large: Samples representing acute and convalescent COVID-19 were sourced from the United States, Italy and Spain.

This CDR3 is 15 amino acids long. Looked up from germline, CDR1 is SGHNT and CDR2 is YYREEE (reference sequence). V shed 2 bases and J 5 bases; nucleotides not matched to a gene: 6. Under the authors' procedure: How many nucleated cells were present was estimated from reference gene primer amplification. Sequencing was performed with immunoSEQ multiplex PCR; in TCRdb, only in-frame clones are kept and a portion is missing. The V and J calls and clone size are taken from that table; D and trimming were inferred from the DNA. Altogether about 250,000 clones are present, 70% to 85% being singletons, with the ten largest covering about 10%.

The V gene is TRBV5-4, the J gene TRBJ2-1; 8 positions agree with TRBD1. Sequencing was carried out using peripheral blood. The clonotype originates from a man at least 80 years old with acute or convalescent COVID-19. In DNA form, the CDR3 reads TGTGCCAGCAGCTTTAACAGGGGGGCTGACAATGAGCAGTTCTTC. This codes for CASSFNRGADNEQFF.